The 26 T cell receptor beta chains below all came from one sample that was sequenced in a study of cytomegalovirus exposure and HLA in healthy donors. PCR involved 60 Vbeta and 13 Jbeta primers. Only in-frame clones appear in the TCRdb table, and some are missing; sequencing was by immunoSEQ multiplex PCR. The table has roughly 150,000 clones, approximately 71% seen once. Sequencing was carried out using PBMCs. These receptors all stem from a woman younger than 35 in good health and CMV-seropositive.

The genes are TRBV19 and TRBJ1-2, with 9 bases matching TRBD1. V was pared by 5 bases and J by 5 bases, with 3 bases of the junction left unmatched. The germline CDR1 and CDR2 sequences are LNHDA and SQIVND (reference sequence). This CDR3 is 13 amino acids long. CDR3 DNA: TGTGCCAGTAGTGGGACAGGGTTATATGGCTACACCTTC. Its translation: CASSGTGLYGYTF.

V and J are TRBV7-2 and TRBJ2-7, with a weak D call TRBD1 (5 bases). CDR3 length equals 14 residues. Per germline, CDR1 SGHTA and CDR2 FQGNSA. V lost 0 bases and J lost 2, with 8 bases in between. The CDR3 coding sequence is TGTGCCAGCAGCTTAGCCCAGACAGCCTACGAGCAGTACTTC. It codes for CASSLAQTAYEQYF.

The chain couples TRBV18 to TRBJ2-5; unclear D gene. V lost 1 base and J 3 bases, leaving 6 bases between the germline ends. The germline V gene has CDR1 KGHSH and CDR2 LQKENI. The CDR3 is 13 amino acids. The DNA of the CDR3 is TGTGCCAGCTCACCACTTCAGGAAGAGACCCAGTACTTC. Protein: CASSPLQEETQYF.

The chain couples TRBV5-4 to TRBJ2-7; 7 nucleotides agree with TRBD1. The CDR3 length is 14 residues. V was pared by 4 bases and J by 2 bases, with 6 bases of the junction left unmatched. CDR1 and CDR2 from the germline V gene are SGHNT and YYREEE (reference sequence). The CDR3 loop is CASSGRDSTYEQYF. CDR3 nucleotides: TGTGCCAGCAGCGGCCGGGACAGCACCTACGAGCAGTACTTC.

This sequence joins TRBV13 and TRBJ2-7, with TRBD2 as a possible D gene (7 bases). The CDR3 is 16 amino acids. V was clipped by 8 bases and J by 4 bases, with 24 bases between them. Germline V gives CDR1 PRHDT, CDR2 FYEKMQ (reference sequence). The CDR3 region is CASSLGGASGLYEQYF. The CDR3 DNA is TGTGCCAGCTCCCTGGGGGGGGCTAGCGGATTGTACGAGCAGTACTTC.

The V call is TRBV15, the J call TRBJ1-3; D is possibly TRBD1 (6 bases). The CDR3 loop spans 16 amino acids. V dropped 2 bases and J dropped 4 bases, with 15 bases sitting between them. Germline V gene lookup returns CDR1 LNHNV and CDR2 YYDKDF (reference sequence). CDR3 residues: CATSRILPGVGNTIYF. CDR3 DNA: TGTGCCACCAGCAGAATATTACCAGGGGTGGGAAACACCATATATTTT.

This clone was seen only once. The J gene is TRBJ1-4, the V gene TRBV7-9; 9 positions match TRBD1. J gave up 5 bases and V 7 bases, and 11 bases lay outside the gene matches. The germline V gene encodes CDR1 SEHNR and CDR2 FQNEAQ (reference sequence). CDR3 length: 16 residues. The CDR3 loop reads CASTTPSGTGNEKLFF. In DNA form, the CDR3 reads TGTGCCAGCACCACGCCCTCGGGGACAGGGAATGAAAAACTGTTTTTT.

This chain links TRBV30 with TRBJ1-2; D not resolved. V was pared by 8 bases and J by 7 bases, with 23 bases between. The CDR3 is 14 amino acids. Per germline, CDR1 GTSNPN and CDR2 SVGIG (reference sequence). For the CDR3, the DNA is TGTGCCCTCAACCGGATAGATAGGGAGGGTGGCTACACCTTC. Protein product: CALNRIDREGGYTF.

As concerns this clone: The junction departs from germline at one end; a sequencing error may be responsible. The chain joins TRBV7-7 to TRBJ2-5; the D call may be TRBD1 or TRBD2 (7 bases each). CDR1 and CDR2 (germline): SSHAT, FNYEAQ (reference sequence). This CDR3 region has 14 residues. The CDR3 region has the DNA TGTGCTAGCAGCGGGGACAGTTCTCGGGAGACCCAGTACTTC. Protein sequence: CASSGDSSRETQYF.

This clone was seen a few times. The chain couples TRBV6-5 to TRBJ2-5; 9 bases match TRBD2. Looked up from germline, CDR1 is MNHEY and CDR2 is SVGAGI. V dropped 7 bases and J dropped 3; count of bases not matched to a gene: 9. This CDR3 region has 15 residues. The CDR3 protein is CASTPGGGAEETQYF. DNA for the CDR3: TGTGCCAGCACCCCGGGCGGGGGGGCCGAAGAGACCCAGTACTTC.

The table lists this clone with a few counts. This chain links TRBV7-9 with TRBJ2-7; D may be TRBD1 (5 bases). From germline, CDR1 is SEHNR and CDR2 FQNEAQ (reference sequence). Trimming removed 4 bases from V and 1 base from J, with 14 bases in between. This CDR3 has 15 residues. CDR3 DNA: TGTGCCAGCAGCTCCTCCCGAAGGGGTTCCTACGAGCAGTACTTC. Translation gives CASSSSRRGSYEQYF.

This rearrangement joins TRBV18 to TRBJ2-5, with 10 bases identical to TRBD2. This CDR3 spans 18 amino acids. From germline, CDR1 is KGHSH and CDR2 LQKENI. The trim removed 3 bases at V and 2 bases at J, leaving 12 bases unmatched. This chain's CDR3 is CASSPLNSGGQRQETQYF. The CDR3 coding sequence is TGTGCCAGCTCACCGTTGAATAGCGGGGGGCAACGGCAAGAGACCCAGTACTTC.

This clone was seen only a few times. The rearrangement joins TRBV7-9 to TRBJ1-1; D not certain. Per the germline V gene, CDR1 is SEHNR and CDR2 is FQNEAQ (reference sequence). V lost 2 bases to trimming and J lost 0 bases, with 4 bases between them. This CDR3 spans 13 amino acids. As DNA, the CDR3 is TGTGCCAGCAGCTTATTAATGAACACTGAAGCTTTCTTT. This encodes CASSLLMNTEAFF.

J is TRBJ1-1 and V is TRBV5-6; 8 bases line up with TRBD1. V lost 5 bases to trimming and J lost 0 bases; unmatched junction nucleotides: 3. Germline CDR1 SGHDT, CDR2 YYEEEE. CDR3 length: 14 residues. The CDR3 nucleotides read TGTGCCAGCAGGCGGACAGGGATGAACACTGAAGCTTTCTTT. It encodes CASRRTGMNTEAFF. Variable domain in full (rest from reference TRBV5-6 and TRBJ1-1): DAGVTQSPTHLIKTRGQQVTLRCSPKSGHDTVSWYQQALGQGPQFIFQYYEEEERQRGNFPDRFSGHQFPNYSSELNVNALLLGDSALYLCASRRTGMNTEAFFGQGTRLTVV.

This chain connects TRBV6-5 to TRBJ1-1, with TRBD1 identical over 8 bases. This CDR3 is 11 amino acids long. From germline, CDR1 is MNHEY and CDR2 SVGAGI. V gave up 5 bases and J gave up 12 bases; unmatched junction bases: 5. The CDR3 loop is CASSDRTGTFF. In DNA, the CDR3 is TGTGCCAGCAGTGACCGGACAGGGACTTTCTTT.

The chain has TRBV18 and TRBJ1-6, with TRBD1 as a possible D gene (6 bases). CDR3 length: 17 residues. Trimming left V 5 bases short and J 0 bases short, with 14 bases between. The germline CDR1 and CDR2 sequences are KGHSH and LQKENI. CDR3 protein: CASSDRTGSSYNSPLHF. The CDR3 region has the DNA TGTGCCAGCTCAGACAGGACGGGGAGCTCCTATAATTCACCCCTCCACTTT.

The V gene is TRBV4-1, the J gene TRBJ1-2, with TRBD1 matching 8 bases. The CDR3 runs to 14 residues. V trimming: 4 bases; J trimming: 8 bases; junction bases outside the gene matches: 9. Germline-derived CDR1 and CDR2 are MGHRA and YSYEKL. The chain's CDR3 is CASSRPDRDEGYTF. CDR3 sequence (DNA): TGCGCCAGCAGCCGACCGGACAGGGATGAAGGCTACACCTTC.

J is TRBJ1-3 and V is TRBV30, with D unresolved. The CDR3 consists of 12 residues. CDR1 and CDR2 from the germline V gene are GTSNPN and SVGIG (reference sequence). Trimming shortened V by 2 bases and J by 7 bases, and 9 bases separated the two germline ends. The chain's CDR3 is CAWSLSRNTIYF. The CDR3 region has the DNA TGTGCCTGGAGTCTCAGCAGGAACACCATATATTTT.

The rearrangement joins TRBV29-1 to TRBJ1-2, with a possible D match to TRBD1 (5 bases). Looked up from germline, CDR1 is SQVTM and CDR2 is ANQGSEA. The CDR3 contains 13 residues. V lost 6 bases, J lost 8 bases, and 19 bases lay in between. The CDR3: CSVPMIGAAGYTF. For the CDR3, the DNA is TGCAGCGTCCCGATGATTGGGGCAGCAGGCTACACCTTC.

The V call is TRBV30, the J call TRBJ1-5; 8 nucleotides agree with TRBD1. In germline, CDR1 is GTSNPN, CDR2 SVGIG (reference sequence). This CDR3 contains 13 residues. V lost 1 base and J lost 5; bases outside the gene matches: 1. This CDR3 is CAWSEQGDQPQHF. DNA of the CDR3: TGTGCCTGGAGTGAACAGGGGGATCAGCCCCAGCATTTT.

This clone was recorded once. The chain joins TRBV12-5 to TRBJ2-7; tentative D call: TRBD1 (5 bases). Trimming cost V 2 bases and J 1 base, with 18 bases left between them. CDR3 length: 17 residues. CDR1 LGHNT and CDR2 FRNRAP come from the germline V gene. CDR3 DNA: TGTGCTAGTGGTTTGTTGCCCCAACTGACAGCTTCCTACGAGCAGTACTTC. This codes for CASGLLPQLTASYEQYF.

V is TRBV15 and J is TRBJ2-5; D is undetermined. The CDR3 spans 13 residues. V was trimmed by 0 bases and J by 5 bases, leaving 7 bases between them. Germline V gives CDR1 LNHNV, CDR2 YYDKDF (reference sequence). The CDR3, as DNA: TGTGCCACCAGCAGAGATTGGCAGGAGACCCAGTACTTC. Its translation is CATSRDWQETQYF. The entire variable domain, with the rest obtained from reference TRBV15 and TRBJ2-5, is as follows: DAMVIQNPRYQVTQFGKPVTLSCSQTLNHNVMYWYQQKSSQAPKLLFHYYDKDFNNEADTPDNFQSRRPNTSFCFLDIRSPGLGDTAMYLCATSRDWQETQYFGPGTRLLVL.

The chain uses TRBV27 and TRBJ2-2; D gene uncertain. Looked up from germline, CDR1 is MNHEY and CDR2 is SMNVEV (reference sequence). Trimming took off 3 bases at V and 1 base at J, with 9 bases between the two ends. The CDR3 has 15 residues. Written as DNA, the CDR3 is TGTGCCAGCAGTTTGAGGCCACAGAACACCGGGGAGCTGTTTTTT. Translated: CASSLRPQNTGELFF.

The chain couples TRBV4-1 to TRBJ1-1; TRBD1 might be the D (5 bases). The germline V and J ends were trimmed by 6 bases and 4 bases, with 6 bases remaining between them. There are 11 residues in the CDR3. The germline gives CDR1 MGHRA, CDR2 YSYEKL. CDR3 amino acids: CASRGGTEAFF. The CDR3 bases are TGCGCCAGCAGGGGGGGCACTGAAGCTTTCTTT.

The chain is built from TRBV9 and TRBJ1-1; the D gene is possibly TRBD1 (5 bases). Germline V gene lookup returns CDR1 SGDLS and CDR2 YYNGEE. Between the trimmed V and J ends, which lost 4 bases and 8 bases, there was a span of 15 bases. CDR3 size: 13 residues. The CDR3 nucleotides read TGTGCCAGCAGCCCACCATCGCGGGGGGAAGCTTTCTTT. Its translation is CASSPPSRGEAFF.

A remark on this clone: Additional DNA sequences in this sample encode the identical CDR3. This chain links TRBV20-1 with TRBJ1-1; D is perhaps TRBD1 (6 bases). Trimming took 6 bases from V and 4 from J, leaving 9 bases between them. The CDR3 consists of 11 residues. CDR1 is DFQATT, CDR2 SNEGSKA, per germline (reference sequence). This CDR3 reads CSAEQGTEAFF. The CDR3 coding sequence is TGCAGTGCAGAACAGGGCACTGAAGCTTTCTTT.